Below, 11 T cell receptor beta chains from the same sample are listed, as sequenced in a study of cytomegalovirus exposure and HLA in healthy donors. The PCR employed 60 Vbeta primers together with 13 Jbeta primers. Libraries were prepared by immunoSEQ multiplex PCR; TCRdb keeps only in-frame clonotypes and omits some of them. This repertoire shows some 91,000 clones, 86% found once; its top ten account for about 8.6%. The sample comprised PBMCs. All receptors come from a man in his thirties or forties in good health and CMV-seropositive.

J is TRBJ2-7 and V is TRBV7-9; D perhaps matches TRBD2 (5 bases). The V and J ends lost 5 bases and 0 bases respectively, with 11 bases between them. The CDR3 covers 14 residues. The V gene's germline CDR1 is SEHNR and CDR2 FQNEAQ (reference sequence). CDR3 DNA: TGTGCCAGCAGCGCAGGACGGGACTCCTACGAGCAGTACTTC. Residues: CASSAGRDSYEQYF.

This rearrangement joins TRBV7-3 to TRBJ2-3, with no clear D. Germline values: CDR1 SGHTA, CDR2 FQGTGA. Trimming took 0 bases from V and 4 from J, leaving 5 bases between them. The CDR3 is 13 amino acids. CDR3 DNA sequence: TGTGCCAGCAGCTTAACGTTAGCAGATACGCAGTATTTT. Its translation is CASSLTLADTQYF.

The V and J genes are TRBV6-6 and TRBJ2-7; the match to TRBD1 covers 9 bases. CDR1 is MNHNY and CDR2 is SVGAGI in the germline V gene (reference sequence). The CDR3 is 13 residues long. V was clipped by 8 bases and J by 2 bases; unmatched bases: 4. Here the CDR3 reads CASGRDRAYEQYF. The DNA for the CDR3 is TGTGCCAGCGGCCGGGACAGGGCCTACGAGCAGTACTTC.

The CDR3 sequence is CASSISRTSTDTQYF. The CDR3 region has the DNA TGTGCCAGTAGTATTAGCAGAACTAGCACAGATACGCAGTATTTT. This rearrangement joins TRBV19 to TRBJ2-3; D not resolved. The CDR3 contains 15 residues. Trimming removed 3 bases from V and 0 bases from J, with 10 bases in between. Looked up from germline, CDR1 is LNHDA and CDR2 is SQIVND (reference sequence).

CDR3 DNA sequence: TGTGCCAGCAGTTCCCCGTCAAGGTCTCGGAACAGAGAGACCCAGTACTTC. It codes for CASSSPSRSRNRETQYF. The rearrangement uses TRBV27 and TRBJ2-5; D is uncertain. CDR3 size: 17 residues. Trimming took 4 bases from V and 4 from J, leaving 22 bases between them. Looked up from germline, CDR1 is MNHEY and CDR2 is SMNVEV (reference sequence).

The chain carries TRBV6-5 and TRBJ2-3; TRBD2 aligns across 12 bases. Germline V lookup: CDR1 MNHEY, CDR2 SVGAGI. J lost 5 bases, V lost 4 bases, and 4 bases had no gene match. The CDR3 contains 15 residues. CDR3 DNA sequence: TGTGCCAGCAGTTTTCTAGCGGGAGGGGTAGATACGCAGTATTTT. Its translation is CASSFLAGGVDTQYF.

The V and J genes are TRBV30 and TRBJ1-4, with TRBD1 as a possible D gene (6 bases). Deletions cut 6 bases from V and 10 bases from J, with 15 bases between. The CDR3 contains 12 residues. Germline V gene lookup returns CDR1 GTSNPN and CDR2 SVGIG (reference sequence). CDR3 residues: CACRQELGKLFF. The CDR3 nucleotides are TGTGCCTGTCGACAGGAGCTAGGAAAACTGTTTTTT.

This rearrangement joins TRBV5-1 to TRBJ2-3, with D perhaps TRBD2 (6 bases). CDR3 length equals 14 residues. In germline, CDR1 is SGHRS, CDR2 YFSETQ. Trimming removed 3 bases at V and 6 bases at J, with 14 bases between. The CDR3 here is CASSWAAGRDTQYF. The CDR3 DNA reads TGCGCCAGCAGCTGGGCCGCGGGGAGGGATACGCAGTATTTT.

The chain recombines TRBV5-6 with TRBJ2-6; possible D gene TRBD2, 6 bases. Trimming removed 0 bases from V and 0 bases from J, with 10 bases in between. CDR1 and CDR2 (germline): SGHDT, YYEEEE. The CDR3 is made up of 17 amino acids. DNA for the CDR3: TGTGCCAGCAGCTTGGCCGCGGGATCCTCTGGGGCCAACGTCCTGACTTTC. Protein: CASSLAAGSSGANVLTF. Full variable domain (rest looked up from reference TRBV5-6 and TRBJ2-6): DAGVTQSPTHLIKTRGQQVTLRCSPKSGHDTVSWYQQALGQGPQFIFQYYEEEERQRGNFPDRFSGHQFPNYSSELNVNALLLGDSALYLCASSLAAGSSGANVLTFGAGSRLTVL.

This clone came up a few times. CDR3 sequence reads: CASSSYLAGGGDEQYF. The CDR3, as DNA: TGTGCCAGCAGTTCATACTTAGCGGGAGGGGGGGACGAGCAGTACTTC. The chain joins TRBV28 to TRBJ2-5; the match to TRBD2 covers 11 bases. The J call is doubtful: the DNA matches TRBJ2-7 better. The CDR3 has 16 amino acids. Germline V lookup: CDR1 MDHEN, CDR2 SYDVKM.

This chain links TRBV21-1 with TRBJ1-4; the D call in the table, TRBD1, was not verified against the DNA. TRBV21-1 is a recognized pseudogene. This CDR3 region has 14 residues. The CDR3 sequence is CASTLDRTNEKLFF. The DNA of the CDR3 is TGTGCCAGCACCCTGGACAGGACTAATGAAAAACTGTTTTTT.